Here is one T cell receptor beta chain with its context. The sample holds other DNA sequences that translate to the same CDR3. The CDR3 sequence is 12 residues long. Germline V gene lookup returns CDR1 LNHDA and CDR2 SQIVND (reference sequence). V gave up 2 bases and J gave up 5 bases, with 5 bases separating them. The sample belongs to a study of blood T cell repertoires in COVID-19. About the research overall: Donors in the United States, Italy and Spain gave samples during acute or convalescent COVID-19.

Per the authors' pipeline: Quantification of nucleated cells was approximated via reference gene primer amplification. Assay: immunoSEQ multiplex PCR; the TCRdb copy retains only in-frame clones and omits some. V and J calls plus clone size are reproduced from that table; the DNA served to infer D and trimming. The data show 180,000 or so clones, over 75% seen once. Everyone who took part was roughly 18 to 89 years old, and they came from about two dozen US areas. This clonotype was obtained from a man in his fifties or sixties who had recovered from COVID-19. V usage is TRBV19 and J usage is TRBJ2-3; D remains ambiguous. The sample taken for sequencing was PBMCs or T cells enriched from blood (not recorded which). The CDR3 loop reads CASSIRGDTQYF. For the CDR3, the DNA is TGTGCCAGTAGTATACGCGGAGATACGCAGTATTTT.